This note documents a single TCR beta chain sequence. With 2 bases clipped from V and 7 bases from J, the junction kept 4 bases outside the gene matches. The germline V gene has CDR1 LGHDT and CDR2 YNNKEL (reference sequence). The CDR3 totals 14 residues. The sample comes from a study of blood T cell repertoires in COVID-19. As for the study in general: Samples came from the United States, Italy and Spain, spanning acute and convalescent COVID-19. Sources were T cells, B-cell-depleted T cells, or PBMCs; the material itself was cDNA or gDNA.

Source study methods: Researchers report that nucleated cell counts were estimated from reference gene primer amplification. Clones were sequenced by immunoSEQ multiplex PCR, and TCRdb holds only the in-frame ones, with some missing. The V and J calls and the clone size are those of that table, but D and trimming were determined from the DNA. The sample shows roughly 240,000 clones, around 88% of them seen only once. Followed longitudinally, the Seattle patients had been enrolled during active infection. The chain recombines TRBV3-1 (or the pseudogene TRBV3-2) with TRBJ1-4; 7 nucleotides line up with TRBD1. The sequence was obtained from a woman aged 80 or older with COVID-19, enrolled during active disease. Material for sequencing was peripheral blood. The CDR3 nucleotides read TGTGCCAGCAGCCAACGACAGGGCGGTGAAAAACTGTTTTTT. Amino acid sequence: CASSQRQGGEKLFF.